This paragraph covers one T cell receptor beta chain sequence. The antigen is unknown. Some clones are missing from TCRdb's copy, which holds only in-frame ones; the method was immunoSEQ multiplex PCR. The sample has around 130,000 clones; roughly 84% are singletons. This specimen belongs to a study of T cell responses to AZD1222 COVID-19 vaccine. General study points: Along spike, vaccine-associated CD4 TCRs were found throughout, with dominance at 160-218 and 743-854. None of the repertoires were sampled until the peak T cell response had passed.

The CDR3 consists of 17 residues. The germline gives CDR1 SGHNT, CDR2 YYREEE (reference sequence). V lost 1 base and J lost 0, with 15 bases in between. The origin of this receptor is an adult in good health. V gene TRBV5-4 combines with J gene TRBJ2-3; D possibly corresponds to TRBD2 (6 bases). The input for sequencing was peripheral blood, taken on day 0 of AZD1222 vaccination. As DNA, the CDR3 is TGTGCCAGCAGCTTGACTAGCATTCACTCTAGCACAGATACGCAGTATTTT. Residues: CASSLTSIHSSTDTQYF.